This note documents a single T cell receptor beta chain sequence. Additional DNA sequences in this sample encode the identical CDR3. Germline V CDR1 and CDR2: SEHNR, FQNEAQ (reference sequence). Trimming shortened V by 0 bases and J by 5 bases, and 11 bases separated the two germline ends. The CDR3 is 14 residues long. The data belong to a study of shared clonotypes between healthy human individuals. Clones were read by immunoSEQ multiplex PCR, and TCRdb kept only the in-frame ones, dropping some. The sample has approximately 2,000,000 clones, 92% seen once. Sequenced: naive CD4+ T cells from PBMCs. Noted subset: CD45RA+ positively selected. The receptor was derived from a man between 18 and 35 years old in good health. Some clones in this sample may be carry-over from other donors' samples. The rearrangement links TRBV7-9 to TRBJ2-7; D might be TRBD2 (5 bases). The CDR3 reads CASSLAGVSHEQYF. The CDR3 DNA reads TGTGCCAGCAGCTTAGCGGGAGTGTCCCACGAGCAGTACTTC. Using reference TRBV7-9 and TRBJ2-7 for the parts outside the CDR3, the full variable domain is DTGVSQNPRHKITKRGQNVTFRCDPISEHNRLYWYRQTLGQGPEFLTYFQNEAQLEKSRLLSDRFSAERPKGSFSTLEIQRTEQGDSAMYLCASSLAGVSHEQYFGPGTRLTVT.